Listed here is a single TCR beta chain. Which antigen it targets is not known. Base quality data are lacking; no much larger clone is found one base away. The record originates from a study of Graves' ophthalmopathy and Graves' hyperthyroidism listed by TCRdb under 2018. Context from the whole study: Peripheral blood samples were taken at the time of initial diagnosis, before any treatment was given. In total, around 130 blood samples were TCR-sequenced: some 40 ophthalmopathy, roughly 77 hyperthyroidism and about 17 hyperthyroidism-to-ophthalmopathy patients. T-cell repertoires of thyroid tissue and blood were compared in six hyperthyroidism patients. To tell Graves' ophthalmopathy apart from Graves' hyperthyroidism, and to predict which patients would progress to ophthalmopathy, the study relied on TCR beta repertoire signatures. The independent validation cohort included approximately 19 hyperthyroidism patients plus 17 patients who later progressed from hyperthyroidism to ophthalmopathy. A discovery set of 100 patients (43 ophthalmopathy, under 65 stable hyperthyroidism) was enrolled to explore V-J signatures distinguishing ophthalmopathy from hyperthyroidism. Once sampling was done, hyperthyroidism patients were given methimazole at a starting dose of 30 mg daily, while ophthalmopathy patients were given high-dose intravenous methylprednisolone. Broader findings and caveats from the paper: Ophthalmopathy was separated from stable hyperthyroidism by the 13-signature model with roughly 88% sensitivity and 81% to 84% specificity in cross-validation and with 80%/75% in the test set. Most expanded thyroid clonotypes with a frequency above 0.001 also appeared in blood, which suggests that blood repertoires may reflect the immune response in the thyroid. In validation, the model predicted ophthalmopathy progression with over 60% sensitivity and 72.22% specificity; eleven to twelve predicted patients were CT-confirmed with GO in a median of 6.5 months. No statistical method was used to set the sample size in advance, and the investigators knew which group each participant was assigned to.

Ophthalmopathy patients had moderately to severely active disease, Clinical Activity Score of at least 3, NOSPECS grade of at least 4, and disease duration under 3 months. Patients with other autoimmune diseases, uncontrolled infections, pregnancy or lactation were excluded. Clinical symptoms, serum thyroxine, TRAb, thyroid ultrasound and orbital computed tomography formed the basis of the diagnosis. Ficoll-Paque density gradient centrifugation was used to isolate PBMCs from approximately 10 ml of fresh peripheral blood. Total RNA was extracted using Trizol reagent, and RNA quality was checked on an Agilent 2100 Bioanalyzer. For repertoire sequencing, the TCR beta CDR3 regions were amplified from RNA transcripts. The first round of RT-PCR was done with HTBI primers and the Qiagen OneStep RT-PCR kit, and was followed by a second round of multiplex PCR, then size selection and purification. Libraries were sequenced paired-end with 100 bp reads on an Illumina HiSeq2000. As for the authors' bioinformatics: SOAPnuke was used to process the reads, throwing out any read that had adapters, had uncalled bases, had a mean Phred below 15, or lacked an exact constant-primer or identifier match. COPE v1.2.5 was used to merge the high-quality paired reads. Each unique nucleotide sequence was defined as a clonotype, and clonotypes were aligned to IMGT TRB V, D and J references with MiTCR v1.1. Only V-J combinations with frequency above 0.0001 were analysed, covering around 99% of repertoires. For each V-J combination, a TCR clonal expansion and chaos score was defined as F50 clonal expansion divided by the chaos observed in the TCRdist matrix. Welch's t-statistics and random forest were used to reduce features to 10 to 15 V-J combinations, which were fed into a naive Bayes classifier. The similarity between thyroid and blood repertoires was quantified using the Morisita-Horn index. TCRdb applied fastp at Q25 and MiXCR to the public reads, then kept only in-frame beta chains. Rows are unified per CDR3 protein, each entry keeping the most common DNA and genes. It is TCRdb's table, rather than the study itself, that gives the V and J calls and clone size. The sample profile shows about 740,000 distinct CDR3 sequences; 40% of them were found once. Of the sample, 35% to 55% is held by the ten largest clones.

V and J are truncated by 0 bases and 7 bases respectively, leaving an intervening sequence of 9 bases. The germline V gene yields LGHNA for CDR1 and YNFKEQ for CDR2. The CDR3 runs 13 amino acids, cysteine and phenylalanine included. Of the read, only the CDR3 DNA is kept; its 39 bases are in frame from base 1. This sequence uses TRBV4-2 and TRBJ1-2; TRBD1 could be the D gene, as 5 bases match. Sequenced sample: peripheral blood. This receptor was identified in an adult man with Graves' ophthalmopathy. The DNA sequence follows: TGTGCCAGCAGCCAAGATACTGGGGGTGGCTACACCTTC. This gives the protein CASSQDTGGGYTF.